A single sample is the source of the 15 T cell receptor beta chains below, sequenced in a study of regulatory T cells in long-lasting Graves disease. Arm-PCR of CDR3 regions and iRepertoire HTBI primers were the basis on which TCR beta libraries were built. TCRdb fed the multiplex PCR reads into MiXCR, producing one record per CDR3 protein. The table has a few hundred thousand distinct CDR3 sequences, roughly a fifth seen once. As to time point: newly diagnosed GD, antithyroid drugs for less than 3 months. The TCR library was prepared using RNA isolated from PBMCs. The sample in question was peripheral blood mononuclear cells (PBMCs), obtained at new diagnosis, from a patient treated with antithyroid drugs. Receptors originate from a female donor with Graves disease.

J is TRBJ1-4 and V is TRBV2, with unresolved D. The CDR3 totals 14 residues. Deletions cut 8 bases from V and 5 bases from J, with 15 bases between. Germline lookup yields CDR1 SNHLY and CDR2 FYNNEI. CDR3: CASGGEVPNEKLFF. The CDR3 region has the DNA TGTGCCAGCGGTGGAGAGGTACCCAATGAAAAACTGTTTTTT.

This clonotype was found many times. The J gene is TRBJ2-7, the V gene TRBV28; possibly TRBD2 for D (5 bases). The CDR3 runs 15 residues. Germline V gene lookup returns CDR1 MDHEN and CDR2 SYDVKM. With 5 bases removed from V and 7 bases from J, the gap between germline ends came to 21 bases. The CDR3 DNA reads TGTGCCAGCAGTAAGCCGGGAACCCTCTCTAGGGAGCAGTACTTC. It translates to CASSKPGTLSREQYF.

Regarding this clonotype: This sequence may be a read error, since a much larger clone differs from it by one base. The chain uses TRBV30 and TRBJ1-2; the D gene is possibly TRBD1 (5 bases). Germline loops: CDR1 GTSNPN, CDR2 SVGIG (reference sequence). V was trimmed by 5 bases and J by 12 bases, leaving 16 bases between them. The length of the CDR3 is 11 residues. CDR3 sequence reads: CAWRGRRGHTF. DNA for the CDR3: TGTGCCTGGCGGGGCCGACGCGGCCACACCTTC.

The genes are TRBV20-1 and TRBJ2-4; 8 positions match TRBD1. V was pared by 0 bases and J by 0 bases, with 13 bases of the junction left unmatched. The V gene's germline CDR1 is DFQATT and CDR2 SNEGSKA (reference sequence). The CDR3 length is 19 residues. CDR3 nucleotides: TGCAGTGCTAGAGACCTGCAGGGGGCTGAGGGGCTAGCCAAAAACATTCAGTACTTC. It is translated as CSARDLQGAEGLAKNIQYF.

The table lists this clonotype with many counts. The chain uses TRBV19 and TRBJ1-5; 8 nucleotides agree with TRBD1. The ends lost 0 bases at V and 6 bases at J; junction bases unmatched: 7. The V gene's germline CDR1 is LNHDA and CDR2 SQIVND (reference sequence). There are 16 residues in the CDR3. The CDR3 region has the DNA TGTGCCAGTAGTATAGACGTCAGGGGGCTGATTCAGCCCCAGCATTTT. Its protein is CASSIDVRGLIQPQHF.

As for this clonotype: This probably arose from a read error, given a far larger clone one base away. This sequence joins TRBV27 and TRBJ2-1; TRBD2 aligns across 7 bases. Per the germline V gene, CDR1 is MNHEY and CDR2 is SMNVEV (reference sequence). The CDR3 is 18 residues long. V was pared by 5 bases and J by 2 bases, with 15 bases of the junction left unmatched. The CDR3 is CASSELEGGGSTYNEQFF. CDR3 coding DNA: TGTGCCAGCAGTGAGTTGGAGGGCGGGGGTAGCACCTACAATGAGCAGTTCTTC.

This clonotype was counted at least ten times. The genes are TRBV5-8 and TRBJ2-2; D gene uncertain. CDR1 SGHTS and CDR2 YDEGEE come from the germline V gene. The length of the CDR3 is 13 residues. The V and J ends lost 1 base and 6 bases respectively, with 7 bases between them. The CDR3 region is CASSLRYSGELFF. CDR3 nucleotides: TGTGCCAGCAGCTTGAGATATTCCGGGGAGCTGTTTTTT.

Note on this clonotype: A much more abundant neighbour one base away suggests this may be a read error. The chain employs TRBV18 and TRBJ2-7, with D possibly being TRBD1 (5 bases). Germline CDR1 KGHSH, CDR2 LQKENI. This CDR3 contains 15 residues. The CDR3 loop is CASSADGPGAYKQYF. CDR3 in DNA: TGTGCCAGCTCAGCAGACGGGCCTGGGGCCTACAAGCAGTACTTC.

The chain recombines TRBV9 with TRBJ2-5; D gene uncertain. Germline values: CDR1 SGDLS, CDR2 YYNGEE. CDR3 length equals 13 residues. The V end lost 0 bases, the J end lost 3 bases, and 6 bases lay between the germline ends. CDR3: CASSVGLEETQYF. The CDR3, as DNA: TGTGCCAGCAGCGTAGGTCTAGAAGAGACCCAGTACTTC.

This chain uses TRBV6-5 with TRBJ2-2; 11 nucleotides match TRBD1. The CDR3 is 15 residues long. After removal of 2 bases from V and 4 bases from J, the junction contained 0 bases not matched to a gene. Germline V gives CDR1 MNHEY, CDR2 SVGAGI. The CDR3 is CASSYGTGGTGELFF. The CDR3 DNA is TGTGCCAGCAGTTACGGGACAGGGGGCACCGGGGAGCTGTTTTTT.

The rearrangement joins TRBV4-2 to TRBJ2-5; no definite D call. Germline lookup yields CDR1 LGHNA and CDR2 YNFKEQ. This CDR3 comprises 14 residues. V was trimmed by 4 bases and J by 5 bases, leaving 14 bases between them. The CDR3 coding sequence is TGTGCCAGCAGCCTAACCCGGGCCCGGGAGACCCAGTACTTC. It is translated as CASSLTRARETQYF.

This clonotype was seen ten or more times. The gene calls are TRBV7-2 and TRBJ2-3, with D tentatively TRBD2 (6 bases). The CDR3 contains 14 residues. V gave up 1 base and J gave up 6 bases, with 11 bases separating them. CDR1 is SGHTA, CDR2 FQGNSA, per germline. The CDR3 loop reads CASSLGVLADTQYF. CDR3 coding DNA: TGTGCCAGCAGCTTAGGGGTGCTAGCGGATACGCAGTATTTT. The variable domain in full, completed from reference TRBV7-2 and TRBJ2-3, reads GAGVSQSPSNKVTEKGKDVELRCDPISGHTALYWYRQSLGQGLEFLIYFQGNSAPDKSGLPSDRFSAERTGGSVSTLTIQRTQQEDSAVYLCASSLGVLADTQYFGPGTRLTVL.

This chain links TRBV20-1 with TRBJ2-5; 9 bases are shared with TRBD2. The CDR3 is 19 amino acids. The ends lost 3 bases at V and 7 bases at J; junction bases unmatched: 24. The germline V gene has CDR1 DFQATT and CDR2 SNEGSKA (reference sequence). The CDR3 DNA reads TGCAGTGCTAGTCCTGTAGCGGGAGTTCAGAATGTGGGGGTCGGGACCCAGTACTTC. Encoded protein: CSASPVAGVQNVGVGTQYF.

J is TRBJ2-3 and V is TRBV5-1; D uncertain. The J call may be mistaken, given a closer DNA end match to TRBJ2-7. The CDR3 has 18 amino acids. Germline V gene lookup returns CDR1 SGHRS and CDR2 YFSETQ. CDR3 region: CASSTEERRLATYNEQYF. CDR3 nucleotide sequence: TGCGCCAGCAGCACTGAAGAGAGGCGACTGGCAACCTACAATGAGCAGTACTTC.

This clonotype was detected ten times or more. The rearrangement joins TRBV5-5 to TRBJ2-2; no clear D. Trimming took 2 bases from V and 4 from J, leaving 9 bases between them. This CDR3 contains 14 residues. Germline V gene data show CDR1 as SGHKS and CDR2 as YYEKEE (reference sequence). The CDR3 DNA reads TGTGCCAGCAGCTTTGAGCCGATCACCGGGGAGCTGTTTTTT. As protein: CASSFEPITGELFF. Full variable domain (remainder filled in from reference TRBV5-5 and TRBJ2-2): DAGVTQSPTHLIKTRGQQVTLRCSPISGHKSVSWYQQVLGQGPQFIFQYYEKEERGRGNFPDRFSARQFPNYSSELNVNALLLGDSALYLCASSFEPITGELFFGEGSRLTVL.